The clone carrying this T cell receptor beta chain has a handful of counts. Its antigen is unidentified. This entry comes from a study of CD8 T cells in ankylosing spondylitis. Study-level points and caveats: Seven to nine highly homologous variants formed a TCR beta motif that appeared characteristic of ankylosing spondylitis blood. Reportedly, significant enrichment of disease-linked clones occurred in matched ankylosing spondylitis synovial fluid. Clones linked to disease, bearing a CD8+ phenotype, were relatively rare in peripheral blood. Before this, some motif variants had been reported in reactive arthritis synovial fluid and blood.

The CDR3 contains 15 residues. Germline assignment: CDR1 MGHDK and CDR2 SYGVNS. Trimming took 5 bases from V and 7 from J, leaving 15 bases between them. With molecular barcodes, quantitative 5'-RACE was used to make the TCR beta libraries. TCRdb re-derived calls from the 5' RACE reads in MiXCR, one entry per CDR3 protein. Here the sample spans some 450,000 distinct CDR3 sequences, about 15% being singletons. The sequence came from a male donor with ankylosing spondylitis. The sequenced sample consisted of blood, either unsorted or a sorted T cell fraction (not recorded which). V usage is TRBV25-1 and J usage is TRBJ1-6; D might be TRBD1 (6 bases). The CDR3 DNA sequence: TGTGCCAGCAGTCCCCGAGGGGGACTAAATTCACCCCTCCACTTT. Translating gives CASSPRGGLNSPLHF.